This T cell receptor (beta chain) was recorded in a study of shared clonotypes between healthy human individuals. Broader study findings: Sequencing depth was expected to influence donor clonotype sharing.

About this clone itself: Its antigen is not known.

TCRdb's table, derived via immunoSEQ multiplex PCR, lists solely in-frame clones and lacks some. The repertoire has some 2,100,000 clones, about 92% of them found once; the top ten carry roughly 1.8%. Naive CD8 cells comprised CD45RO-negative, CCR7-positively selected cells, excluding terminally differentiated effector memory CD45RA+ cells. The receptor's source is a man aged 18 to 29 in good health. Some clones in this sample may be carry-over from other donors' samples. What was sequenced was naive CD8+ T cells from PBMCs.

The CDR3 region is CASSLVNGNTIYF. The CDR3 nucleotides read TGTGCCAGCAGCTTGGTTAATGGAAACACCATATATTTT. The V and J genes are TRBV5-8 and TRBJ1-3; D gene unclear. The CDR3 spans 13 residues. CDR1 SGHTS and CDR2 YDEGEE come from the germline V gene. Trimming took 0 bases from V and 3 from J, leaving 4 bases between them.